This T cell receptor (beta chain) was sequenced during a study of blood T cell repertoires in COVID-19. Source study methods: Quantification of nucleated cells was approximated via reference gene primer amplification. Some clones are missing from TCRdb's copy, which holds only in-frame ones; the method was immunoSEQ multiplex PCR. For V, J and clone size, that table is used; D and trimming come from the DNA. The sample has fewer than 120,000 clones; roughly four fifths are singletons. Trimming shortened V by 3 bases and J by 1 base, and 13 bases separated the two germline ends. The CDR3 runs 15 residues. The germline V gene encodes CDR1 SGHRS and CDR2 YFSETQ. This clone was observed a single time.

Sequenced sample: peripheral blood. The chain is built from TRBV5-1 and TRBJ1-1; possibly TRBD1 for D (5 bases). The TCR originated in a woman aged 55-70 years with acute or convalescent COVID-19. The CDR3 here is CASSSLATGNTEAFF. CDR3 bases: TGCGCCAGCAGCTCCCTCGCAACAGGGAACACTGAAGCTTTCTTT.